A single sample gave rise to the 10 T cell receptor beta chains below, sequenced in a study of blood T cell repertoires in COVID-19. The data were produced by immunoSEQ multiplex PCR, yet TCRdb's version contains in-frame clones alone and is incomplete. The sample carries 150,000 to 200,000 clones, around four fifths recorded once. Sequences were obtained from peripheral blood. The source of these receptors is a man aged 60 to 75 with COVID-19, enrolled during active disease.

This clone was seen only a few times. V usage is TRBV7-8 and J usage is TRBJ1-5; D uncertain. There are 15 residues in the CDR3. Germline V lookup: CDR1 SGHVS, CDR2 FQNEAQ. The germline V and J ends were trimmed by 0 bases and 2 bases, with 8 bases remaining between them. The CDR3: CASSLAEDRNQPQHF. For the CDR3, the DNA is TGTGCCAGCAGCTTAGCGGAGGATCGCAATCAGCCCCAGCATTTT.

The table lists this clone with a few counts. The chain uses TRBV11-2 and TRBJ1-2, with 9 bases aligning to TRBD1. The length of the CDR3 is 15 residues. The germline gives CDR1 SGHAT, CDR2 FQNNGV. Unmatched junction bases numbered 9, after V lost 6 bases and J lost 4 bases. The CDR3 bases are TGTGCCAGCAGTGGTCCGGACAGGGGCTTCTATGGCTACACCTTC. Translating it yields CASSGPDRGFYGYTF. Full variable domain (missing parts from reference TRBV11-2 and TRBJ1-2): EAGVAQSPRYKIIEKRQSVAFWCNPISGHATLYWYQQILGQGPKLLIQFQNNGVVDDSQLPKDRFSAERLKGVDSTLKIQPAKLEDSAVYLCASSGPDRGFYGYTFGSGTRLTVV.

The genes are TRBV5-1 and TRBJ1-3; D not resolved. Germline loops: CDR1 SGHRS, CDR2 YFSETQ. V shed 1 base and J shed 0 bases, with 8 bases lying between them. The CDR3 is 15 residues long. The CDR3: CASSLRGASGNTIYF. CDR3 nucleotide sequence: TGCGCCAGCAGCTTGCGAGGAGCCTCTGGAAACACCATATATTTT.

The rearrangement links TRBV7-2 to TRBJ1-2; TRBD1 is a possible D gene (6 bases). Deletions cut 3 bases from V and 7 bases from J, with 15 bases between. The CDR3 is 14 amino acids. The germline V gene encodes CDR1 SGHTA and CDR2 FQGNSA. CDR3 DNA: TGTGCCAGCAGCTTGGCAGGGGTGAGCGGTGGCTACACCTTC. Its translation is CASSLAGVSGGYTF.

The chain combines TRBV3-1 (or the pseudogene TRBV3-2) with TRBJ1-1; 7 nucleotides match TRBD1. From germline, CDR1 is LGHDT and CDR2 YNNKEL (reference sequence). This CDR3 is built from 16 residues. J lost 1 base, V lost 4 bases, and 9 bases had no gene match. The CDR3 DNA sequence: TGTGCCAGCAGCCCCATCCCGACAGGGTCGAACACTGAAGCTTTCTTT. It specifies CASSPIPTGSNTEAFF.

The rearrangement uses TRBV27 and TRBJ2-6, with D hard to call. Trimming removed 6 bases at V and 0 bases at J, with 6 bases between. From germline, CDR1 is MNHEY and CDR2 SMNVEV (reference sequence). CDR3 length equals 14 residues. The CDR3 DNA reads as TGTGCCAGCAGGGCCCACTCTGGGGCCAACGTCCTGACTTTC. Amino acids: CASRAHSGANVLTF.

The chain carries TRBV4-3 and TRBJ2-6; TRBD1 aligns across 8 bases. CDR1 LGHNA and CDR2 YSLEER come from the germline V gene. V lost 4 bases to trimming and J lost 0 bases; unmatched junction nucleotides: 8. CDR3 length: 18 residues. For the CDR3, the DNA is TGCGCCAGCAGCCGCACCGGGACAGGATACTCTGGGGCCAACGTCCTGACTTTC. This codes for CASSRTGTGYSGANVLTF.

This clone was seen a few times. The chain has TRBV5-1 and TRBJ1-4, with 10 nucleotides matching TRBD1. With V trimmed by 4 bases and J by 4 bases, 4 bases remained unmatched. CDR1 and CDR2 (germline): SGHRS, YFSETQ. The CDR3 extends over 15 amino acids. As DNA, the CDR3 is TGCGCCAGCAGCGGGGGGACAGGGGTTAATGAAAAACTGTTTTTT. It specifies CASSGGTGVNEKLFF.

The CDR3 protein is CASSRDRGDTGELFF. DNA of the CDR3: TGTGCCAGCAGCCGGGACAGGGGAGACACCGGGGAGCTGTTTTTT. The J gene is TRBJ2-2, the V gene TRBV14; TRBD1 aligns across 10 bases. The CDR3 extends over 15 amino acids. In germline, CDR1 is SGHDN, CDR2 FVKESK. V was pared by 4 bases and J by 3 bases, with 2 bases of the junction left unmatched.

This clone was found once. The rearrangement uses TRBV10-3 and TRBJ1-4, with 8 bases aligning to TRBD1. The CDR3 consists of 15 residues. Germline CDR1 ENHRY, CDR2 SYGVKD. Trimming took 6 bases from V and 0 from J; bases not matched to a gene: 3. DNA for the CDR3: TGTGCCATCAGCCAGGGGGCCGCAACTAATGAAAAACTGTTTTTT. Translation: CAISQGAATNEKLFF.